This TCR beta chain was recorded in a study of blood T cell repertoires in COVID-19 (dated by TCRdb to about 2020). Regarding the complete study: Collaborator samples came from the United States, Italy and Spain and covered acute and convalescent phases of COVID-19. The material from the prospective study consisted of cDNA or gDNA derived from T cells, B-cell-depleted T cells, or PBMCs. Subjects who had been exposed to COVID-19, were actively infected with it, or had recovered from it provided the deeply sampled blood TCRbeta repertoires that made up the dataset. A freely available public database, intended as a resource for researchers studying the immune response to SARS-CoV-2, is where the repertoires were released. The samples were drawn from the first 160 participants of the ongoing ImmuneRACE study and from roughly 1,300 subjects provided by 6 global collaborators. Sample metadata almost always included a de-identified subject ID, COVID-19 status, age in years and sex. Where available, HLA class I and class II types were taken from metadata supplied by the sample provider and were not determined by assay-based typing.

The immunoSEQ Assay, a bias-controlled multiplex PCR, was used to amplify TCRbeta CDR3 regions from genomic DNA. Per the source publication's procedure: Nucleated cell counts per sample were estimated from amplification of reference gene primers within the assay. Sequence reads were collapsed and filtered to measure the absolute abundance of every unique TCRbeta CDR3 rearrangement. For each sample, productive Simpson clonality was calculated by taking the square root of Simpson's diversity index across productive rearrangements. TCRdb took this table from immuneACCESS and kept in-frame rearrangements with V and J called. Such tables lack part of the clones; where checked against another copy, unresolved V genes explain under half of the gap, and the rest is unexplained. The V and J calls and clone size were taken over from that table, and D and trimming were inferred from the DNA. The sample yields around 110,000 clones; about 80% were counted once. Together, the top ten hold 4% to 5.5% of the sample.

What the authors observed across the whole study: The amount of clinical and demographic metadata varied by source and participant and was provided uncurated.

To note about this clone: Its target antigen remains unknown. No base quality values were provided; no much bigger clone lies one nucleotide off.

In the germline V gene, CDR1 corresponds to SGHAT and CDR2 to FQNNGV. V trim: 7 bases; J trim: 0 bases; unmatched bases: 12. CDR3 length: 16 amino acids, cysteine to phenylalanine. Of all the DNA, just the CDR3 is kept, 48 bases in frame from base 1. Whole blood was collected in K2EDTA tubes by collaborating institutions according to the institutions' own protocols. For TCRbeta analysis, collaborators shipped samples in one of three forms: frozen whole blood, isolated PBMCs, or DNA extracted from either of those sample types. Input material: peripheral blood. The chain couples TRBV11-2 to TRBJ2-7; TRBD2 matches 7 bases in the middle. The source is a man aged 70-80 years with acute or convalescent COVID-19. The CDR3 corresponds to CASTLTLAESSYEQYF. The nucleotide sequence reads TGTGCCAGCACCCTAACCCTAGCGGAAAGCTCCTACGAGCAGTACTTC.